A single sample is the source of the 8 T cell receptor beta chains below, sequenced in a study of cytomegalovirus exposure and HLA in healthy donors. PCR involved 60 Vbeta and 13 Jbeta primers. TCRdb keeps only in-frame clones here, not all; method: immunoSEQ multiplex PCR. This table has fewer than 75,000 clones, about 75% appearing once. Sequencing used PBMCs. Receptors originate from a man in his 70s in good health and CMV-seronegative.

This clone showed up just a few times. The J gene is TRBJ2-5, the V gene TRBV19; possible D gene TRBD2, 5 bases. Trimming removed 3 bases from V and 4 bases from J, with 9 bases in between. CDR1 and CDR2 from the germline V gene are LNHDA and SQIVND (reference sequence). The CDR3 covers 13 residues. CDR3 nucleotide sequence: TGTGCCAGTAGTATGGAGGAAGGAGAGACCCAGTACTTC. Residues: CASSMEEGETQYF.

The V gene is TRBV5-1, the J gene TRBJ1-6; possibly TRBD1 for D (5 bases). Per the germline V gene, CDR1 is SGHRS and CDR2 is YFSETQ. V gave up 1 base and J gave up 8 bases, with 13 bases separating them. This CDR3 is built from 15 residues. The DNA of the CDR3 is TGCGCCAGCAGCTTGCATAGGGGCTTGGATTCACCCCTCCACTTT. It specifies CASSLHRGLDSPLHF.

The chain is built from TRBV19 and TRBJ2-3; 8 positions agree with TRBD2. CDR1 and CDR2 (germline): LNHDA, SQIVND (reference sequence). V was clipped by 8 bases and J by 3 bases; unmatched bases: 7. The CDR3 length is 14 residues. The CDR3: CASLSGRATDTQYF. The CDR3 DNA is TGTGCCAGTCTCAGCGGGAGAGCGACAGATACGCAGTATTTT.

This clone was counted once. The chain combines TRBV9 with TRBJ1-2; D is uncertain. CDR1 is SGDLS, CDR2 YYNGEE, per germline. CDR3 size: 14 residues. V gave up 4 bases and J gave up 4 bases, with 14 bases separating them. CDR3 in amino acids: CASSSGLAPYGYTF. The CDR3 coding sequence is TGTGCCAGCAGCAGTGGTTTGGCCCCCTATGGCTACACCTTC.

The rearrangement links TRBV7-9 to TRBJ2-3; D may be TRBD2 (6 bases). CDR3 length equals 19 residues. CDR1 SEHNR and CDR2 FQNEAQ come from the germline V gene (reference sequence). V was trimmed by 1 base and J by 4 bases, leaving 24 bases between them. The CDR3 reads CASSLGRRTSRNPPDTQYF. CDR3 coding DNA: TGTGCCAGCAGCTTAGGCCGGCGCACTAGCCGTAACCCCCCAGATACGCAGTATTTT.

V usage is TRBV5-1 and J usage is TRBJ2-5; 8 bases align to TRBD1. The CDR3 extends over 16 amino acids. Germline V lookup: CDR1 SGHRS, CDR2 YFSETQ. The V segment lost 0 bases and the J segment 6 bases; nucleotides outside the gene matches: 10. The CDR3 loop is CASSLEAAGGAQTQYF. CDR3 sequence (DNA): TGCGCCAGCAGCTTGGAAGCTGCAGGGGGCGCACAGACCCAGTACTTC.

V usage is TRBV7-2 and J usage is TRBJ1-3; D gene ambiguous. Germline V gene lookup returns CDR1 SGHTA and CDR2 FQGNSA. Trimming left V 2 bases short and J 0 bases short, with 11 bases between. This CDR3 region has 16 residues. The CDR3 is CASSLRSQSSGNTIYF. CDR3 DNA sequence: TGTGCCAGCAGCTTACGGTCACAGAGCTCTGGAAACACCATATATTTT.

The chain combines TRBV27 with TRBJ1-1, with D perhaps matching TRBD1 (6 bases). Per germline, CDR1 MNHEY and CDR2 SMNVEV (reference sequence). The CDR3 sequence is 12 residues long. V lost 9 bases to trimming and J lost 2 bases, with 10 bases between them. The CDR3 DNA follows: TGTGCCAGTGGACAGCAAAACACTGAAGCTTTCTTT. It encodes CASGQQNTEAFF.